The entry below describes one TCR beta chain. Original data processing: Counts of nucleated cells, estimated from reference gene primer amplification, were obtained. Sequencing used immunoSEQ multiplex PCR; TCRdb keeps in-frame clones, though not all of them. The V and J calls and clone size are taken from that table; D and trimming were inferred from the DNA. The profile covers some 91,000 clones, with 75% to 95% appearing a single time and about 1.7% taken by the ten largest. Germline CDR1 reads LNHDA; CDR2 reads SQIVND (reference sequence). The CDR3 covers 17 residues. V gave up 1 base and J gave up 3 bases; unmatched junction bases: 8. This specimen belongs to a study of blood T cell repertoires in COVID-19. At the level of the study: Sites in the United States, Italy and Spain provided acute and convalescent COVID-19 samples. The analysed material was cDNA or gDNA that came from T cells, B-cell-depleted T cells, or PBMCs.

The sequencing sample was made of peripheral blood. The chain combines TRBV19 with TRBJ2-2; 7 positions match TRBD1. This clonotype was obtained from a man aged 60 to 75 with acute or convalescent COVID-19. Here the CDR3 reads CASSIGGDRADTGELFF. The CDR3 DNA reads as TGTGCCAGTAGTATAGGAGGAGACAGGGCGGACACCGGGGAGCTGTTTTTT.